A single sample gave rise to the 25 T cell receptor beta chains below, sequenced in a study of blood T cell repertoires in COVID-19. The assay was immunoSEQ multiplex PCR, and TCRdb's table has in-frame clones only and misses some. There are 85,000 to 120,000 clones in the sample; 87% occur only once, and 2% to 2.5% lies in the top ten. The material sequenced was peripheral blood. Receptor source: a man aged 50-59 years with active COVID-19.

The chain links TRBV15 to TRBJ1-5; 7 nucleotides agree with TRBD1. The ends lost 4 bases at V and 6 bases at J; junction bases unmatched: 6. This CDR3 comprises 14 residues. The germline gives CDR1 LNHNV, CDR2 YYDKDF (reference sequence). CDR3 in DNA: TGTGCCACCAGCAACGACAGGGCGGCTCAGCCCCAGCATTTT. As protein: CATSNDRAAQPQHF.

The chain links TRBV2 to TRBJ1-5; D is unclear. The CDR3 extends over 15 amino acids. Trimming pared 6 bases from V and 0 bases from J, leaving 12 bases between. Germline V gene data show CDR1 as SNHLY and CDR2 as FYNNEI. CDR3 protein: CASRREDVSNQPQHF. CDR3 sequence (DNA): TGTGCCAGCAGGAGGGAAGACGTTAGCAATCAGCCCCAGCATTTT.

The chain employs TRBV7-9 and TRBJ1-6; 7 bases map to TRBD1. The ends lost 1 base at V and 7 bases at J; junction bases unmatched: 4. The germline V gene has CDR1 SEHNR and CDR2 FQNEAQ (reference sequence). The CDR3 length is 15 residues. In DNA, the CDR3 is TGTGCCAGCAGCTTAGGACAGGGTGAGAATTCACCCCTCCACTTT. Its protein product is CASSLGQGENSPLHF.

CDR3 region: CASSPGAGGTQYF. For the CDR3, the DNA is TGTGCCAGCAGCCCGGGGGCAGGGGGGACCCAGTACTTC. The chain carries TRBV11-1 and TRBJ2-5; possible D gene TRBD1, 7 bases. The CDR3 consists of 13 residues. The ends were cut back, 5 bases at V and 7 bases at J, with 14 bases in the middle. Per the germline V gene, CDR1 is SGHAT and CDR2 is FQDESV (reference sequence).

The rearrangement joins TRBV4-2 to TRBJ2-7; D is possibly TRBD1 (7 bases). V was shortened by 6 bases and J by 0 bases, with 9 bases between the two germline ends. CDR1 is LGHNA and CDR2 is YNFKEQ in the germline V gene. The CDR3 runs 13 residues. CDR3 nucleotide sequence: TGTGCCAGCAGGCGGGACAGCTCCTACGAGCAGTACTTC. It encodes CASRRDSSYEQYF.

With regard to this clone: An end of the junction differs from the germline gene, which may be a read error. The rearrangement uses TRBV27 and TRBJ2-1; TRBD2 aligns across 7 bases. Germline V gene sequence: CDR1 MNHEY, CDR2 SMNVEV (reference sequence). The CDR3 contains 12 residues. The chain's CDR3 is CASSFPGGLQLF. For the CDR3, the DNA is TGTGCCAGCAGTTTCCCGGGGGGACTCCAACTCTTC.

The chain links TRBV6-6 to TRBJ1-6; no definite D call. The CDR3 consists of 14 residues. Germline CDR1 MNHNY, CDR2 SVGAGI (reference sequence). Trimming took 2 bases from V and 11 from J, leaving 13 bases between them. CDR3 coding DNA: TGTGCCAGCAGTTACCAAGAGGGTTCGGCACCCCTCCACTTT. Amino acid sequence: CASSYQEGSAPLHF.

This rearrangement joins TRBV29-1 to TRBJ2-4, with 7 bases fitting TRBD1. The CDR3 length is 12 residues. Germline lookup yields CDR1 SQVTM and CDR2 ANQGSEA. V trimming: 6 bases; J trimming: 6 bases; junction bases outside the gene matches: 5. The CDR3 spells CSVRDSINIQYF. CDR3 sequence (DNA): TGCAGCGTAAGGGACAGTATAAACATTCAGTACTTC.

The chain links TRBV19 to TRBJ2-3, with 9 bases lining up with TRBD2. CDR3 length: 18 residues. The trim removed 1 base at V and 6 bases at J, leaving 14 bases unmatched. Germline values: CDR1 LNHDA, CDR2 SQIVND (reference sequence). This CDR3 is CASSIVGGTSTWSDTQYF. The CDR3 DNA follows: TGTGCCAGTAGTATAGTCGGCGGGACTAGCACTTGGTCTGATACGCAGTATTTT.

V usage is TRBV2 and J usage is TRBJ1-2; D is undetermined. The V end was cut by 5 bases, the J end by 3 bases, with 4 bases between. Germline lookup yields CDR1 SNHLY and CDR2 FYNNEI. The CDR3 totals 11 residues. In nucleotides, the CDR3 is TGTGCCAGCAGTCTTCACTATGGCTACACCTTC. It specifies CASSLHYGYTF.

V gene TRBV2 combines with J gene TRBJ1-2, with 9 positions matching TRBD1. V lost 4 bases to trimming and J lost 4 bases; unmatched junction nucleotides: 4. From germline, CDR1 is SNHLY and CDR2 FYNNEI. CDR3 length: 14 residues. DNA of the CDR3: TGTGCCAGCAGTGGGACAGGGGTGACCTATGGCTACACCTTC. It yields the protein CASSGTGVTYGYTF.

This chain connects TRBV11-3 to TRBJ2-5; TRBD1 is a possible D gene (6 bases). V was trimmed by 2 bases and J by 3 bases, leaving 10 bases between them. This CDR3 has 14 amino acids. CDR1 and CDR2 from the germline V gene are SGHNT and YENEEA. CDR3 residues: CASSLRDKEETQYF. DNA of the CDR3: TGTGCCAGCAGCTTACGGGACAAAGAAGAGACCCAGTACTTC.

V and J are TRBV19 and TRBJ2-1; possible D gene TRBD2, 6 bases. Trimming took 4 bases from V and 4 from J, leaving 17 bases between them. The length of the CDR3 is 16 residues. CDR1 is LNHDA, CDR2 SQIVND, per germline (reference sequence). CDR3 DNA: TGTGCCAGTAGTACCGCCGGGGCGGGGTTTTACAATGAGCAGTTCTTC. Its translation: CASSTAGAGFYNEQFF.

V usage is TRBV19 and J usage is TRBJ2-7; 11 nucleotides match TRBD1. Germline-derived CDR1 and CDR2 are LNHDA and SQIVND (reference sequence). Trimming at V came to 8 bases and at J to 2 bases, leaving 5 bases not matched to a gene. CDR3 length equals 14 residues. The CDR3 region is CASGGTGGTYEQYF. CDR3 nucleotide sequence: TGTGCCAGTGGAGGGACAGGGGGAACCTACGAGCAGTACTTC.

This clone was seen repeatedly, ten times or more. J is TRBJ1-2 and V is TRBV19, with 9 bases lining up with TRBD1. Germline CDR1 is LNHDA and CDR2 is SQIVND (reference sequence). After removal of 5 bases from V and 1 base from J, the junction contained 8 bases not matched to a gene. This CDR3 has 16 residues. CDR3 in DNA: TGTGCCAGTAGTTCCGGGACAGGGACTTATAACTATGGCTACACCTTC. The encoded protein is CASSSGTGTYNYGYTF.

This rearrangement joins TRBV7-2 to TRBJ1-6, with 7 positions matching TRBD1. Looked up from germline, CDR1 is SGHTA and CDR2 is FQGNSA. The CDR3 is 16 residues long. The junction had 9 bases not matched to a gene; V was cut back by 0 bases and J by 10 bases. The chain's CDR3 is CASSLATDREASPLHF. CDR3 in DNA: TGTGCCAGCAGCTTAGCCACAGACAGGGAGGCCTCACCCCTCCACTTT.

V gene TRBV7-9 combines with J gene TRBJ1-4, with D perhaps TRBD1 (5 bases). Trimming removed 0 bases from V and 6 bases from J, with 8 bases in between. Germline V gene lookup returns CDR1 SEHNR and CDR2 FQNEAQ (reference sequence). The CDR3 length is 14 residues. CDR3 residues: CASSLASGYEKLFF. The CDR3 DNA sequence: TGTGCCAGCAGCTTAGCTTCAGGGTATGAAAAACTGTTTTTT.

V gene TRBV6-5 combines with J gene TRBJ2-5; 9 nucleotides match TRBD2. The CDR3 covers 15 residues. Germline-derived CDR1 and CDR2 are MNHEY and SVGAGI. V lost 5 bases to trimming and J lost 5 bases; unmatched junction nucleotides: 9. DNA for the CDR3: TGTGCCAGCAGTCCCACCGGGACTAGCAGTGAGACCCAGTACTTC. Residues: CASSPTGTSSETQYF.

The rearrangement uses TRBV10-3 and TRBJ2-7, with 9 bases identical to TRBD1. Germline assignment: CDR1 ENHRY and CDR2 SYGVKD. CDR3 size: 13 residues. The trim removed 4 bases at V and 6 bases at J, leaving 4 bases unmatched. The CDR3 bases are TGTGCCATCAGTGGACAGGGGGTGTCCGAGCAGTACTTC. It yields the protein CAISGQGVSEQYF.

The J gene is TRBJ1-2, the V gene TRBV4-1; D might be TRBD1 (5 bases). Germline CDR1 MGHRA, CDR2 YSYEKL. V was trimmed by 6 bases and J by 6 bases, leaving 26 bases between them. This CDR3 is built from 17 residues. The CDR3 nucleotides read TGCGCCAGCAGGCTCCTGGGCGGGGGGTCCAAGAAGAATGGCTACACCTTC. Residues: CASRLLGGGSKKNGYTF.

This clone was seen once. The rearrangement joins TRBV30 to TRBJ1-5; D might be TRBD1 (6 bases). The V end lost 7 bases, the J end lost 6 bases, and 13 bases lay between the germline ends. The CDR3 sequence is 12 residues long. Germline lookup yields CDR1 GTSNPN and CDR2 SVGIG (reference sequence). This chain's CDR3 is CAFTQGSQPQHF. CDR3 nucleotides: TGTGCCTTTACACAGGGAAGTCAGCCCCAGCATTTT.

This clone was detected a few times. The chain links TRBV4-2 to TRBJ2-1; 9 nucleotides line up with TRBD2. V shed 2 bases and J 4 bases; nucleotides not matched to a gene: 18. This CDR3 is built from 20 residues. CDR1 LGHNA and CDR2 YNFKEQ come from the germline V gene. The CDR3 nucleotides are TGTGCCAGCAGCCAACCTAATTCGGCCAGGCTAGCGGGGAATTACAATGAGCAGTTCTTC. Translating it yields CASSQPNSARLAGNYNEQFF.

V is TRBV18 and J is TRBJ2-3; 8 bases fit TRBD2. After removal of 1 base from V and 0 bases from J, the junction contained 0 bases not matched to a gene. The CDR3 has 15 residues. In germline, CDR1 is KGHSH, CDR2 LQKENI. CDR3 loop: CASSPLAGSTDTQYF. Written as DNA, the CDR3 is TGTGCCAGCTCACCACTAGCGGGGAGCACAGATACGCAGTATTTT.

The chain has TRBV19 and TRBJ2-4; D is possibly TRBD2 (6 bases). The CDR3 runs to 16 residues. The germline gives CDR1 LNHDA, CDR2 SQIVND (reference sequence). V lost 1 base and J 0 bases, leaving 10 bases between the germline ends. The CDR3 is CASSIGFGGAKNIQYF. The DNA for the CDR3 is TGTGCCAGTAGTATAGGATTCGGGGGAGCCAAAAACATTCAGTACTTC. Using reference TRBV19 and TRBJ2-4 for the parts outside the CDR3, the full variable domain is DGGITQSPKYLFRKEGQNVTLSCEQNLNHDAMYWYRQDPGQGLRLIYYSQIVNDFQKGDIAEGYSVSREKKESFPLTVTSAQKNPTAFYLCASSIGFGGAKNIQYFGAGTRLSVL.

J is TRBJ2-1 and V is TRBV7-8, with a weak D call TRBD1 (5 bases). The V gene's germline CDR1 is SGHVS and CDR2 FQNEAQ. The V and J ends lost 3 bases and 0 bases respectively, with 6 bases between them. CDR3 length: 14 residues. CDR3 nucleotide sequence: TGTGCCAGCAGCTTCAGGGACTCCTACAATGAGCAGTTCTTC. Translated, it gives CASSFRDSYNEQFF.